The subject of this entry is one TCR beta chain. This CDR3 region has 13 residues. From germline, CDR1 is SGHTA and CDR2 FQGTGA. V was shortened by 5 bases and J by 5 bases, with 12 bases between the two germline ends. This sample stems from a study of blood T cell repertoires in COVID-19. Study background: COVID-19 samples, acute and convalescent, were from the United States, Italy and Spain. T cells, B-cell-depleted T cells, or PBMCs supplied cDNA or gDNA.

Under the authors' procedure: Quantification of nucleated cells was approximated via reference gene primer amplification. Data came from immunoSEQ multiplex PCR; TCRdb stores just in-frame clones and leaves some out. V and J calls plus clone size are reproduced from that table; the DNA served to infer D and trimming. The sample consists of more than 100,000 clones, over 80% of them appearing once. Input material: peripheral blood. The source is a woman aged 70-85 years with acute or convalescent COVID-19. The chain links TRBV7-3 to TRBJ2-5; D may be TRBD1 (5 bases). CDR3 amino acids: CASSVQGGETQYF. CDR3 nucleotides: TGTGCCAGCAGCGTTCAGGGTGGGGAGACCCAGTACTTC.